The text below deals with one TCR beta chain. What it recognizes is unknown. This sample was taken from a study of cytomegalovirus exposure and HLA in healthy donors. Findings and limits, study-wide: According to a later analysis, most TCR beta chains associated with CMV appeared HLA-restricted. In vitro checks showed that a few CMV-associated chains really do target CMV antigens.

The CDR3 length is 13 residues. V was clipped by 5 bases and J by 1 base, with 9 bases between them. Germline CDR1 reads SGHRS; CDR2 reads YFSETQ. Vbeta (60) and Jbeta (13) primers were used in the PCR. In the original analysis: The authors later counted approximately 80 million unique TCR beta chains, approximately 10 million of them shared. Libraries were prepared by immunoSEQ multiplex PCR; TCRdb keeps only in-frame clonotypes and omits some of them. V and J calls plus clone size are reproduced from that table; the DNA served to infer D and trimming. The repertoire holds roughly 120,000 clones, 74% seen once, with more than 3.5% in the top ten. Among the donors, all were healthy bone marrow donors.

The chain links TRBV5-1 to TRBJ2-5, with D unresolved. Material: PBMCs. This TCR was recovered from a woman in her thirties or forties in good health and CMV-seropositive. The CDR3, as DNA: TGCGCCAGCAGTCTGGCCTTCCAAGAGACCCAGTACTTC. Amino acids: CASSLAFQETQYF.